This T cell receptor (beta chain) is drawn from a study of cytotoxic CD8 clonotypes in ibrutinib-treated CLL. Background on the study: On average, each sample had roughly 230,000 productive templates and tens of thousands of productive rearrangements. Study-wide results and caveats: Sample timing was unmatched between remission and later-progressing patients; lymph nodes unstudied. Public clonotypes showed up rarely, and on treatment they shrank or held steady.

Sequenced by immunoSEQ multiplex PCR; TCRdb stores in-frame clones only, minus some. Among 150,000 to 200,000 clones listed, about 88% were seen once. The CDR3 totals 16 residues. Germline V gene sequence: CDR1 MNHEY, CDR2 SMNVEV (reference sequence). Deletions cut 2 bases from V and 1 base from J, with 15 bases between. This clone occurred once. Antigen unknown. The sample consisted of PBMCs, taken at disease progression, from a patient treated with ibrutinib. This receptor was obtained from a human donor with chronic lymphocytic leukemia. The chain is built from TRBV27 and TRBJ2-7, with D possibly TRBD2 on 6 matching bases. The CDR3 loop is CASSLLGTGVSYEQYF. CDR3 coding DNA: TGTGCCAGCAGTTTACTAGGTACGGGGGTGTCCTACGAGCAGTACTTC.